Below are 30 T cell receptor beta chains sequenced from a single sample in a study of metastatic and nonmetastatic thyroid tumors. Thyroid surgery had not been preceded by any treatment in any patient. TCRdb re-called clones from the PCR reads using MiXCR. The sample lists tens of thousands of clones; around 15% were seen once. Sequencing was performed on blood. These receptors were collected from a male donor with papillary thyroid cancer or a benign thyroid nodule (not recorded which). Some clones in this sample may be carry-over from other donors' samples.

This clone was observed a handful of times. Here the CDR3 reads CASSLAAGRTDTQYF. The CDR3 coding sequence is TGCGCCAGCAGCCTCGCAGCCGGGAGAACAGATACGCAGTATTTT. The chain is built from TRBV4-3 and TRBJ2-3; tentative D call: TRBD2 (6 bases). In germline, CDR1 is LGHNA, CDR2 YSLEER. This CDR3 comprises 15 residues. Trimming shortened V by 4 bases and J by 3 bases, and 14 bases separated the two germline ends.

This clone was seen at least ten times. CDR3 sequence (DNA): TGTGCCAGCAGTGACGCTAGCGGGAGCTACGAGCAGTACGTC. Residues: CASSDASGSYEQYV. This rearrangement joins TRBV6-1 to TRBJ2-7; TRBD2 matches at 10 bases. Germline V CDR1 and CDR2: MNHNS, SASEGT. V gave up 3 bases and J gave up 3 bases; unmatched junction bases: 2. The CDR3 loop spans 14 amino acids.

The sample holds many counts of this clone. This chain links TRBV30 with TRBJ2-1, with 8 bases aligning to TRBD2. Germline V lookup: CDR1 GTSNPN, CDR2 SVGIG (reference sequence). The length of the CDR3 is 13 residues. The V segment lost 8 bases and the J segment 1 base; nucleotides outside the gene matches: 4. The CDR3 loop reads CARSGGSYNEQFF. The CDR3 DNA reads as TGTGCCAGAAGCGGGGGATCCTACAATGAGCAGTTCTTC. The complete variable domain, with remaining parts taken from reference TRBV30 and TRBJ2-1, reads SQTIHQWPATLVQPVGSPLSLECTVEGTSNPNLYWYRQAAGRGLQLLFYSVGIGQISSEVPQNLSASRPQDRQFILSSKKLLLSDSGFYLCARSGGSYNEQFFGPGTRLTVL.

This clone has ten or more counts. The gene calls are TRBV5-1 and TRBJ2-1; D unresolved. V was clipped by 0 bases and J by 9 bases, with 10 bases between them. Germline values: CDR1 SGHRS, CDR2 YFSETQ. The CDR3 has 13 residues. CDR3 DNA: TGCGCCAGCAGCTTGGGGGCGGAAAGTGAGCAGTTCTTC. The encoded protein is CASSLGAESEQFF.

This clone was seen a handful of times. This chain links TRBV6-1 with TRBJ2-7; 11 nucleotides line up with TRBD2. The CDR3 totals 17 residues. The trim removed 5 bases at V and 0 bases at J, leaving 9 bases unmatched. Germline-derived CDR1 and CDR2 are MNHNS and SASEGT. CDR3 residues: CASSPASGGLSSYEQYF. CDR3 bases: TGTGCCAGCAGTCCCGCTAGCGGGGGGCTAAGCTCCTACGAGCAGTACTTC.

The chain has TRBV7-6 and TRBJ1-4; D is uncertain. The germline gives CDR1 SGHVS, CDR2 FNYEAQ. V was pared by 2 bases and J by 8 bases, with 9 bases between. This CDR3 is built from 13 residues. DNA for the CDR3: TGTGCCAGCAGCTTATACAACAGAGAAAAACTGTTTTTT. Residues: CASSLYNREKLFF. The full variable domain, with the rest looked up from reference TRBV7-6 and TRBJ1-4, is GAGVSQSPRYKVTKRGQDVALRCDPISGHVSLYWYRQALGQGPEFLTYFNYEAQQDKSGLPNDRFSAERPEGSISTLTIQRTEQRDSAMYRCASSLYNREKLFFGSGTQLSVL.

This clone was observed at least ten times. J is TRBJ2-4 and V is TRBV7-9; the D gene is possibly TRBD1 (6 bases). CDR1 SEHNR and CDR2 FQNEAQ come from the germline V gene (reference sequence). This CDR3 is 14 amino acids long. Trimming shortened V by 8 bases and J by 6 bases, and 17 bases separated the two germline ends. CDR3: CASRKFQGPNIQYF. CDR3 DNA: TGTGCCAGCCGAAAATTCCAGGGGCCAAACATTCAGTACTTC.

V and J are TRBV6-1 and TRBJ1-2; D remains unclear. CDR3 size: 14 residues. V lost 6 bases and J 7 bases, leaving 18 bases between the germline ends. In germline, CDR1 is MNHNS, CDR2 SASEGT. CDR3 nucleotide sequence: TGTGCCAGCAGGAACATGGGGTCGAGAATTGGCTACACCTTC. Translation: CASRNMGSRIGYTF.

This clone was found many times. The CDR3 coding sequence is TGCAGTGCTAGAGGTATTGGGACCCAAAACAATGAGCAGTTCTTC. It encodes CSARGIGTQNNEQFF. V gene TRBV20-1 combines with J gene TRBJ2-1; D may correspond to TRBD1 or TRBD2 (5 bases each). This CDR3 has 15 residues. Germline CDR1 DFQATT, CDR2 SNEGSKA (reference sequence). The V end lost 1 base, the J end lost 5 bases, and 15 bases lay between the germline ends.

This clone was observed many times. The chain recombines TRBV9 with TRBJ2-1; 13 bases map to TRBD2. Germline V gene lookup returns CDR1 SGDLS and CDR2 YYNGEE. This CDR3 has 15 amino acids. V gave up 3 bases and J gave up 9 bases; unmatched junction bases: 6. As DNA, the CDR3 is TGTGCCAGCAGCGGGACCGGGACTAGCGGGGTTGAGCAGTTCTTC. Its protein is CASSGTGTSGVEQFF.

This clone was counted ten times or more. The V call is TRBV7-9, the J call TRBJ2-2, with D unclear. The CDR3 extends over 15 amino acids. The germline CDR1 and CDR2 sequences are SEHNR and FQNEAQ (reference sequence). Deletions cut 2 bases from V and 1 base from J, with 8 bases between. In DNA, the CDR3 is TGTGCCAGCAGCTTAACTTCGGAGAACACCGGGGAGCTGTTTTTT. This codes for CASSLTSENTGELFF.

The sample holds many counts of this clone. The sample contains more than one DNA sequence encoding this CDR3. The rearrangement uses TRBV5-1 and TRBJ2-3, with 9 positions matching TRBD2. Trimming cost V 4 bases and J 0 bases; bases outside gene matches: 3. In germline, CDR1 is SGHRS, CDR2 YFSETQ. CDR3 length equals 15 residues. CDR3 protein: CASSAGGASTDTQYF. CDR3 DNA: TGCGCCAGCAGCGCGGGGGGGGCGAGCACAGATACGCAGTATTTT.

This clone was seen at least ten times. A read error may explain this, as a much larger clone is one base away. The chain has TRBV6-5 and TRBJ2-1, with a weak D call TRBD1 (6 bases). The V gene lost 2 bases and the J gene lost 9 bases, with 11 bases spanning the gap. CDR3 size: 13 residues. Germline V gene lookup returns CDR1 MNHEY and CDR2 SVGAGI. The CDR3 region has the DNA TGTGCCAGCAGTTACGGCCAGGGGAGTGAGCAGTTCTTC. This translates into CASSYGQGSEQFF.

As regards this clone: A much larger clone differs by one base, so this may be a read error. The chain couples TRBV9 to TRBJ2-3, with a tentative D call TRBD2 (5 bases). The CDR3 length is 14 residues. The V end lost 4 bases, the J end lost 5 bases, and 14 bases lay between the germline ends. Germline lookup yields CDR1 SGDLS and CDR2 YYNGEE. The CDR3 spells CASSPSIAKDTQYF. CDR3 sequence (DNA): TGTGCCAGCAGCCCTTCTATAGCGAAAGATACGCAGTATTTT.

This clone appeared a few times. A single base separates this from a much larger clone, so it may be a read error. The same CDR3 can be traced to other DNA sequences in this sample. This chain links TRBV7-8 with TRBJ2-1; D is ambiguous. CDR1 and CDR2 from the germline V gene are SGHVS and FQNEAQ. V gave up 6 bases and J gave up 7 bases, with 7 bases separating them. The CDR3 sequence is 11 residues long. In nucleotides, the CDR3 is TGTGCCAGCAGGTCTCGTAATGAGCAGTTCTTC. It translates to CASRSRNEQFF.

This clone was detected a few times. Given a much more abundant clone one base away, this may be a read error. V usage is TRBV19 and J usage is TRBJ1-2, with TRBD1 matching over 9 bases. There are 15 residues in the CDR3. The germline CDR1 and CDR2 sequences are LNHDA and SQIVND (reference sequence). The CDR3 nucleotides are TGTGACAGTAGTATAGCCCTGGGACAGGGAAGCGGCTACACCTTC. This codes for CDSSIALGQGSGYTF.

Regarding this clone: A single base separates this from a much larger clone, so it may be a read error. The rearrangement joins TRBV24-1 to TRBJ2-1; the D is unclear. This CDR3 spans 11 amino acids. The germline V and J ends were trimmed by 4 bases and 13 bases, with 10 bases remaining between them. Germline CDR1 is KGHDR and CDR2 is SFDVKD. Here the CDR3 reads CATSESGDQFF. The CDR3, as DNA: TGTGCCACCAGTGAGTCAGGTGATCAGTTCTTC.

As for this clone: The junction differs from germline at one of its ends, possibly a read error. The chain carries TRBV19 and TRBJ2-5; tentatively, D is TRBD1 (5 bases). Germline V lookup: CDR1 LNHDA, CDR2 SQIVND (reference sequence). CDR3 length equals 14 residues. The CDR3: CASSQGHSQDTQYF. In DNA form, the CDR3 reads TGTGCCAGTAGCCAAGGACACTCCCAAGATACCCAGTACTTC.

This clone has a count of ten or more. This chain connects TRBV20-1 to TRBJ1-1, with 9 bases matching TRBD1. CDR3 length: 12 amino acids. Germline V gene sequence: CDR1 DFQATT, CDR2 SNEGSKA (reference sequence). J gave up 5 bases and V 7 bases, and 5 bases lay outside the gene matches. The CDR3 nucleotides read TGCAGTGTTCGGACAGGGGAGACTGAAGCTTTCTTT. As protein: CSVRTGETEAFF.

This clone has at least ten counts. V and J are TRBV20-1 and TRBJ2-4; no definite D call. Trimming pared 1 base from V and 0 bases from J, leaving 13 bases between. This CDR3 has 16 amino acids. Germline lookup yields CDR1 DFQATT and CDR2 SNEGSKA (reference sequence). Written as DNA, the CDR3 is TGCAGTGCTAGAGTTGAGTCTAGATTAGCCAAAAACATTCAGTACTTC. It is translated as CSARVESRLAKNIQYF.

This clone was found many times. This chain uses TRBV27 with TRBJ2-2, with TRBD1 identical over 8 bases. V trimming: 4 bases; J trimming: 6 bases; junction bases outside the gene matches: 4. The CDR3 runs to 14 residues. Germline-derived CDR1 and CDR2 are MNHEY and SMNVEV (reference sequence). CDR3 amino acids: CASSSGGRAGELFF. In nucleotides, the CDR3 is TGTGCCAGCAGTTCAGGGGGCAGGGCCGGGGAGCTGTTTTTT.

The chain joins TRBV12-3 or TRBV12-4 to TRBJ1-2; no clear D gene. Trimming cost V 9 bases and J 8 bases, with 16 bases left between them. The CDR3 has 12 residues. The CDR3 nucleotides read TGTGCCAGAAACCCCTCTACCGGGGGCTACACCTTC. Translated: CARNPSTGGYTF.

This clone was counted ten times or more. V is TRBV20-1 and J is TRBJ2-5, with TRBD1 matching 7 bases. This CDR3 is built from 14 residues. The V segment lost 4 bases and the J segment 4 bases; nucleotides outside the gene matches: 9. Germline V CDR1 and CDR2: DFQATT, SNEGSKA (reference sequence). The CDR3 protein is CSANPTTGAETQYF. In DNA form, the CDR3 reads TGCAGTGCTAACCCTACCACAGGGGCAGAGACCCAGTACTTC.

This clone was seen ten or more times. V and J are TRBV27 and TRBJ1-1; D unresolved. Germline V gene data show CDR1 as MNHEY and CDR2 as SMNVEV (reference sequence). The germline V and J ends were trimmed by 3 bases and 3 bases, with 8 bases remaining between them. The CDR3 runs 13 residues. The CDR3 loop is CASSLGSYTEAFF. The CDR3 nucleotides are TGTGCCAGCAGTTTGGGCTCTTACACTGAAGCTTTCTTT.

This clone was seen at least ten times. The V gene is TRBV20-1, the J gene TRBJ1-6, with D tentatively TRBD1 (5 bases). The CDR3 runs 14 residues. The ends were cut back, 3 bases at V and 5 bases at J, with 11 bases in the middle. Per germline, CDR1 DFQATT and CDR2 SNEGSKA (reference sequence). Here the CDR3 reads CSARMDNDNSPLHF. Written as DNA, the CDR3 is TGCAGTGCTAGGATGGACAACGATAATTCACCCCTCCACTTT.

This clone turned up a few times. The junction and the germline gene differ at one end; a read error may be behind it. V gene TRBV7-2 combines with J gene TRBJ1-3; D not certain. CDR3 length: 11 amino acids. Germline V gene lookup returns CDR1 SGHTA and CDR2 FQGNSA. The DNA for the CDR3 is TGTTCCATCGAATCTGTAAACACCATATATTTT. It encodes CSIESVNTIYF.

This clone occurred many times. The sample has other DNA sequences that encode this CDR3 too. The chain recombines TRBV24-1 with TRBJ1-5; D is undetermined. Trimming stripped 3 bases from V and 2 bases from J, with 19 bases between. The CDR3 runs to 18 residues. Germline values: CDR1 KGHDR, CDR2 SFDVKD. The CDR3 loop is CATSDPPSTPSGNQPQHF. The CDR3, as DNA: TGTGCCACCAGTGATCCCCCGTCGACCCCCTCGGGCAATCAGCCCCAGCATTTT.

In this sample, this clone turned up many times. The rearrangement joins TRBV7-9 to TRBJ2-7; TRBD2 agrees at 7 bases. Germline values: CDR1 SEHNR, CDR2 FQNEAQ (reference sequence). Trimming cost V 7 bases and J 10 bases; bases outside gene matches: 16. The CDR3 has 14 amino acids. The DNA for the CDR3 is TGTGCCAGCACCTTGGGGGGGACGGAAGGAACACAGTACTTC. It encodes CASTLGGTEGTQYF.

The chain employs TRBV27 and TRBJ2-3; D not certain. V gave up 6 bases and J gave up 1 base, with 2 bases separating them. The germline V gene encodes CDR1 MNHEY and CDR2 SMNVEV (reference sequence). CDR3 size: 11 residues. The CDR3 reads CASRGTDTQYF. DNA for the CDR3: TGTGCCAGCAGGGGCACAGATACGCAGTATTTT.

On this clone: One junction end does not reproduce the germline sequence, and a read error may be involved. The chain uses TRBV24-1 and TRBJ2-7; D gene ambiguous. Germline V gene sequence: CDR1 KGHDR, CDR2 SFDVKD. CDR3 size: 8 residues. The CDR3 nucleotides read TGTGCCACCAGGGAGCAGCACTTC. Protein sequence: CATREQHF.